This is a list of T cell receptor beta chains from one sample in a study of blood T cells in healthy people across ages. A single record per CDR3 protein comes from TCRdb applying MiXCR to the 5' RACE reads. The sample has 1.4 million to 1.5 million distinct CDR3 sequences; about 40% are singletons. Sequencing was carried out using blood. The source is a woman aged 18-29 years in good health. Each CDR3 is given with its conserved first and last residue. A D gene is named only where the DNA matches it firmly. Size is omitted from some rows. Given values are once, few, many or a class for expanded clones.

J gene: TRBJ2-1
V gene: TRBV14
D gene: -
clone size: few
CDR3 protein: CASSQDRRYNEQFF
CDR3 DNA: TGTGCCAGCAGCCAAGATCGCAGATACAATGAGCAGTTCTTC

J gene: TRBJ1-1
V gene: TRBV12-3/TRBV12-4
D gene: -
clone size: -
CDR3 protein: CASSPRVGGKAFF
CDR3 DNA: TGTGCCAGCAGTCCACGTGTGGGGGGAAAAGCTTTCTTT

J gene: TRBJ2-7
V gene: TRBV20-1
D gene: TRBD2
clone size: -
CDR3 protein: CSARGLAGYYEQYF
CDR3 DNA: TGCAGTGCTAGAGGACTAGCGGGGTACTACGAGCAGTACTTC

J gene: TRBJ2-2
V gene: TRBV20-1
D gene: -
clone size: -
CDR3 protein: CSARRVGGGTGELFF
CDR3 DNA: TGCAGTGCTAGACGGGTGGGTGGAGGCACCGGGGAGCTGTTTTTT

J gene: TRBJ1-1
V gene: TRBV6-5
D gene: -
clone size: -
CDR3 protein: CASSSAIALWTEAFF
CDR3 DNA: TGTGCCAGCAGTTCAGCGATAGCTCTCTGGACTGAAGCTTTCTTT

J gene: TRBJ1-2
V gene: TRBV5-1
D gene: TRBD1
clone size: -
CDR3 protein: CASSWTPGSGGYGYTF
CDR3 DNA: TGCGCCAGCAGCTGGACGCCTGGATCAGGGGGCTATGGCTACACCTTC

J gene: TRBJ1-5
V gene: TRBV6-5
D gene: -
clone size: -
CDR3 protein: CASQSRVAQPQHF
CDR3 DNA: TGTGCCAGCCAGAGCAGGGTCGCTCAGCCCCAGCATTTT

J gene: TRBJ1-1
V gene: TRBV21-1
D gene: -
clone size: once
CDR3 protein: CASSKGSNRKNRHERTEAFF
CDR3 DNA: TGTGCCAGCAGCAAAGGATCGAACCGGAAAAACAGGCATGAACGGACTGAAGCTTTCTTT

J gene: TRBJ2-1
V gene: TRBV4-1
D gene: -
clone size: -
CDR3 protein: CASSQDERSEQFF
CDR3 DNA: TGCGCCAGCAGCCAAGACGAGCGGTCTGAGCAGTTCTTC

J gene: TRBJ2-5
V gene: TRBV12-3/TRBV12-4
D gene: TRBD2
clone size: -
CDR3 protein: CASRIAGGPETQYF
CDR3 DNA: TGTGCCAGCAGGATAGCGGGGGGGCCAGAGACCCAGTACTTC

J gene: TRBJ2-5
V gene: TRBV4-1
D gene: -
clone size: few
CDR3 protein: CASSQEGRKKETQYF
CDR3 DNA: TGCGCCAGCAGCCAAGAAGGCAGGAAAAAAGAGACCCAGTACTTC

J gene: TRBJ2-5
V gene: TRBV6-5
D gene: -
clone size: -
CDR3 protein: CARSLSNPTGWAETQYF
CDR3 DNA: TGTGCCAGAAGTTTATCAAATCCTACTGGGTGGGCAGAGACCCAGTACTTC

J gene: TRBJ2-7
V gene: TRBV6-2/TRBV6-3
D gene: -
clone size: few
CDR3 protein: CASSYIVFGQAYEQYF
CDR3 DNA: TGTGCCAGCAGTTACATCGTCTTCGGGCAAGCCTACGAGCAGTACTTC

J gene: TRBJ2-7
V gene: TRBV6-1
D gene: -
clone size: -
CDR3 protein: CASSGEGSHYEQYF
CDR3 DNA: TGTGCCAGCAGTGGGGAAGGCAGCCACTACGAGCAGTACTTC

J gene: TRBJ1-5
V gene: TRBV10-2
D gene: TRBD1
clone size: -
CDR3 protein: CASSTGEISNQPQHF
CDR3 DNA: TGCGCCAGCAGCACAGGGGAAATAAGCAATCAGCCCCAGCATTTT

J gene: TRBJ1-1
V gene: TRBV20-1
D gene: -
clone size: once
CDR3 protein: CSARKGSMNTEAFF
CDR3 DNA: TGCAGTGCTAGAAAGGGCAGCATGAACACTGAAGCTTTCTTT

J gene: TRBJ2-4
V gene: TRBV12-3/TRBV12-4
D gene: -
clone size: few
CDR3 protein: CASSTSSNTKNIQYF
CDR3 DNA: TGTGCCAGCAGTACCTCCTCTAACACCAAAAACATTCAGTACTTC

J gene: TRBJ1-5
V gene: TRBV5-1
D gene: -
clone size: -
CDR3 protein: CASSLMGQYSNQPQHF
CDR3 DNA: TGCGCCAGCAGCCTCATGGGGCAGTATAGCAATCAGCCCCAGCATTTT

J gene: TRBJ2-7
V gene: TRBV29-1
D gene: -
clone size: -
CDR3 protein: CSVDADQSSYNEQYF
CDR3 DNA: TGCAGCGTTGATGCGGACCAAAGCTCCTACAATGAGCAGTACTTC

J gene: TRBJ2-3
V gene: TRBV18
D gene: -
clone size: once
CDR3 protein: CASSPRQKAGGTDTQYF
CDR3 DNA: TGTGCCAGCTCACCACGACAGAAGGCCGGAGGCACAGATACGCAGTATTTT

J gene: TRBJ2-1
V gene: TRBV7-2
D gene: -
clone size: few
CDR3 protein: CASSLVMLNEQFF
CDR3 DNA: TGTGCCAGCAGCTTAGTCATGCTAAATGAGCAGTTCTTC

J gene: TRBJ2-7
V gene: TRBV20-1
D gene: TRBD2
clone size: -
CDR3 protein: CSARPAGGSNNEQYF
CDR3 DNA: TGCAGTGCTAGGCCCGCGGGGGGATCAAACAATGAGCAGTACTTC

J gene: TRBJ2-3
V gene: TRBV10-1
D gene: TRBD2
clone size: -
CDR3 protein: CASSDWTSGNVDTQYF
CDR3 DNA: TGCGCCAGCAGCGACTGGACTAGCGGGAATGTAGATACGCAGTATTTT

J gene: TRBJ2-7
V gene: TRBV12-3/TRBV12-4
D gene: TRBD1
clone size: -
CDR3 protein: CASSGDRVPYEQYF
CDR3 DNA: TGTGCCAGCAGTGGGGACAGGGTCCCTTACGAGCAGTACTTC

J gene: TRBJ2-5
V gene: TRBV3-1
D gene: -
clone size: many
CDR3 protein: CASSQSAQRETQYF
CDR3 DNA: TGTGCCAGCAGCCAGAGCGCCCAGAGAGAGACCCAGTACTTC

J gene: TRBJ2-2
V gene: TRBV6-2/TRBV6-3
D gene: TRBD2
clone size: few
CDR3 protein: CASSRLAGETGELFF
CDR3 DNA: TGTGCCAGCAGCCGACTAGCGGGAGAGACCGGGGAGCTGTTTTTT

J gene: TRBJ2-5
V gene: TRBV6-1
D gene: TRBD2
clone size: -
CDR3 protein: CASSAPARGGGWDEQYF
CDR3 DNA: TGTGCCAGCAGTGCCCCCGCCCGTGGGGGGGGTTGGGATGAGCAGTACTTC

J gene: TRBJ2-7
V gene: TRBV11-2
D gene: TRBD2
clone size: -
CDR3 protein: CASSFASGSSYEQYF
CDR3 DNA: TGTGCCAGCAGCTTCGCGAGCGGGAGCTCCTACGAGCAGTACTTC

J gene: TRBJ1-2
V gene: TRBV29-1
D gene: TRBD1
clone size: -
CDR3 protein: CSVVSWGTGGFGGYTF
CDR3 DNA: TGCAGCGTCGTCTCCTGGGGGACAGGGGGATTTGGCGGCTACACCTTC

J gene: TRBJ2-3
V gene: TRBV4-1
D gene: -
clone size: few
CDR3 protein: CASSPRSGGDTQYF
CDR3 DNA: TGCGCCAGCAGCCCCCGTAGCGGCGGAGATACGCAGTATTTT

J gene: TRBJ1-1
V gene: TRBV7-9
D gene: -
clone size: -
CDR3 protein: CASSLARASPYTEAFF
CDR3 DNA: TGTGCCAGCAGCTTAGCGCGGGCCAGCCCCTACACTGAAGCTTTCTTT

J gene: TRBJ1-1
V gene: TRBV5-1
D gene: -
clone size: -
CDR3 protein: CASSLGSPKNTEAFF
CDR3 DNA: TGCGCCAGCAGCTTGGGCAGCCCAAAGAACACTGAAGCTTTCTTT

J gene: TRBJ1-3
V gene: TRBV12-3/TRBV12-4
D gene: TRBD1
clone size: few
CDR3 protein: CASNWGQGGSRNTIYF
CDR3 DNA: TGTGCCAGCAACTGGGGACAGGGGGGTTCTCGAAACACCATATATTTT

J gene: TRBJ1-6
V gene: TRBV2
D gene: TRBD1
clone size: once
CDR3 protein: CASRAGGNSPLHF
CDR3 DNA: TGTGCCAGTAGGGCAGGGGGTAATTCACCCCTCCACTTT

J gene: TRBJ1-1
V gene: TRBV3-1
D gene: -
clone size: few
CDR3 protein: CASSQGSGNTEAFF
CDR3 DNA: TGTGCCAGCAGCCAAGGGTCAGGGAACACTGAAGCTTTCTTT

J gene: TRBJ1-2
V gene: TRBV10-3
D gene: -
clone size: -
CDR3 protein: CAISESSRGMEGYTF
CDR3 DNA: TGTGCCATCAGTGAGTCAAGCCGGGGCATGGAGGGCTACACCTTC

J gene: TRBJ2-3
V gene: TRBV2
D gene: TRBD1
clone size: -
CDR3 protein: CASSGQGAEDTQYF
CDR3 DNA: TGTGCCTCTTCGGGACAGGGCGCCGAAGATACGCAGTATTTT

J gene: TRBJ1-4
V gene: TRBV20-1
D gene: -
clone size: -
CDR3 protein: CSARDQGRGTQGNEKLFF
CDR3 DNA: TGCAGTGCTAGAGATCAAGGGCGTGGGACCCAAGGCAATGAAAAACTGTTTTTT

J gene: TRBJ2-3
V gene: TRBV6-6
D gene: TRBD1
clone size: few
CDR3 protein: CASSSRQGASTDTQYF
CDR3 DNA: TGTGCCAGCAGTTCCCGACAGGGGGCTTCCACAGATACGCAGTATTTT

J gene: TRBJ2-1
V gene: TRBV20-1
D gene: -
clone size: few
CDR3 protein: CSAREDSRAPYNEQFF
CDR3 DNA: TGCAGTGCTAGAGAGGACAGTAGAGCGCCGTACAATGAGCAGTTCTTC

J gene: TRBJ2-7
V gene: TRBV30
D gene: -
clone size: -
CDR3 protein: CAWSVRRAHYEQYF
CDR3 DNA: TGTGCCTGGAGTGTACGAAGGGCCCACTACGAGCAGTACTTC

J gene: TRBJ2-1
V gene: TRBV4-1
D gene: TRBD2
clone size: -
CDR3 protein: CASSQGGVRGRPPDEQFF
CDR3 DNA: TGCGCCAGCAGCCAAGGAGGTGTACGCGGGAGGCCCCCGGATGAGCAGTTCTTC

J gene: TRBJ2-7
V gene: TRBV5-8
D gene: -
clone size: -
CDR3 protein: CASSADSGYYEQYF
CDR3 DNA: TGTGCCAGCAGCGCCGATTCAGGGTACTACGAGCAGTACTTC

J gene: TRBJ2-7
V gene: TRBV29-1
D gene: -
clone size: few
CDR3 protein: CSYSTGLAYEQYF
CDR3 DNA: TGCAGCTATTCTACCGGGCTAGCCTACGAGCAGTACTTC

J gene: TRBJ2-3
V gene: TRBV2
D gene: -
clone size: -
CDR3 protein: CATRGYTQYF
CDR3 DNA: TGTGCCACCCGGGGTTATACGCAGTATTTT

J gene: TRBJ1-1
V gene: TRBV11-2
D gene: -
clone size: few
CDR3 protein: CASSLEAGMNTEAFF
CDR3 DNA: TGTGCCAGCAGCTTAGAGGCAGGCATGAACACTGAAGCTTTCTTT

J gene: TRBJ2-1
V gene: TRBV7-6
D gene: -
clone size: few
CDR3 protein: CASSRDVGPTSYNEQFF
CDR3 DNA: TGTGCCAGCAGCCGAGACGTGGGCCCAACCTCCTACAATGAGCAGTTCTTC

J gene: TRBJ2-3
V gene: TRBV9
D gene: TRBD2
clone size: -
CDR3 protein: CASSGGRAGGQYF
CDR3 DNA: TGTGCCAGCAGCGGCGGTCGGGCGGGAGGGCAGTATTTT

J gene: TRBJ1-4
V gene: TRBV12-3/TRBV12-4
D gene: -
clone size: -
CDR3 protein: CASRRGFGEKLFF
CDR3 DNA: TGTGCCAGCAGAAGAGGGTTTGGCGAAAAACTGTTTTTT

J gene: TRBJ2-7
V gene: TRBV5-1
D gene: TRBD1
clone size: few
CDR3 protein: CASSPRTGLYEQYF
CDR3 DNA: TGCGCCAGCAGCCCCCGGACAGGCCTCTACGAGCAGTACTTC

J gene: TRBJ1-2
V gene: TRBV12-3/TRBV12-4
D gene: TRBD1
clone size: few
CDR3 protein: CASSSTGEGYGYTF
CDR3 DNA: TGTGCCAGCAGTTCGACAGGGGAGGGCTATGGCTACACCTTC

J gene: TRBJ2-1
V gene: TRBV5-1
D gene: -
clone size: -
CDR3 protein: CASSNGQILDNEQFF
CDR3 DNA: TGCGCCAGCAGCAACGGACAGATATTAGACAATGAGCAGTTCTTC

J gene: TRBJ1-4
V gene: TRBV7-2
D gene: -
clone size: many
CDR3 protein: CASSLAALGGNEKLFF
CDR3 DNA: TGTGCCAGCAGCTTAGCGGCTCTAGGTGGGAATGAAAAACTGTTTTTT